This paragraph covers one T cell receptor beta chain sequence. This sample was included in a study of OX40 agonist ivuxolimab in advanced cancers. About the research overall: Every 2 weeks, patients got intravenous ivuxolimab at one of six dose levels (0.01-10 mg/kg).

On cycle 4 day 1 and cycle 7 day 1, as well as at baseline, blood was sampled. Sequencing used immunoSEQ multiplex PCR; TCRdb keeps in-frame clones, though not all of them. Here the sample spans about 19,000 clones, 75% to 85% being singletons. This CDR3 has 16 residues. J gave up 8 bases and V 2 bases, and 10 bases lay outside the gene matches. The V gene's germline CDR1 is KGHSH and CDR2 LQKENI. This sequence was found in an adult with an advanced solid tumor such as melanoma, head and neck, liver or kidney cancer. Here the sequenced sample was CD4+ or CD8+ T cells sorted from blood, taken in a trial of the OX40 agonist ivuxolimab. The J gene is TRBJ2-4, the V gene TRBV18; 9 bases are shared with TRBD1. CDR3 nucleotide sequence: TGTGCCAGCTCACCAGGTTTAATAAGGACAGGGGACATTCAGTACTTC. It encodes CASSPGLIRTGDIQYF. Full variable domain (remainder filled in from reference TRBV18 and TRBJ2-4): NAGVMQNPRHLVRRRGQEARLRCSPMKGHSHVYWYRQLPEEGLKFMVYLQKENIIDESGMPKERFSAEFPKEGPSILRIQQVVRGDSAAYFCASSPGLIRTGDIQYFGAGTRLSVL.